The 31 T cell receptor beta chains given below trace back to one sample, sequenced in a study of shared clonotypes between healthy human individuals. The table came from immunoSEQ multiplex PCR; TCRdb's copy has only in-frame clones and leaves some out. This table holds approximately 2.1 million clones, approximately 93% found once. The sequenced sample was naive CD4+ T cells from PBMCs. Subset denoted: CD45RA+ positively selected. All receptors come from a man in his late teens or twenties in good health. Some clones in this sample may be carry-over from other donors' samples.

With regard to this clone: Other DNA sequences in this specimen translate into the identical CDR3. This sequence joins TRBV7-6 and TRBJ2-5; 7 bases are a match to TRBD2. Per the germline V gene, CDR1 is SGHVS and CDR2 is FNYEAQ. J gave up 4 bases and V 2 bases, and 1 base lay outside the gene matches. The CDR3 has 13 amino acids. The CDR3 sequence: CASSLSGGETQYF. The DNA for the CDR3 is TGTGCCAGCAGCTTATCGGGGGGAGAGACCCAGTACTTC. The variable domain in full, with the rest retrieved from reference TRBV7-6 and TRBJ2-5, is GAGVSQSPRYKVTKRGQDVALRCDPISGHVSLYWYRQALGQGPEFLTYFNYEAQQDKSGLPNDRFSAERPEGSISTLTIQRTEQRDSAMYRCASSLSGGETQYFGPGTRLLVL.

The chain couples TRBV6-6 to TRBJ1-3, with a possible D match to TRBD1 (6 bases). The CDR3 extends over 13 amino acids. V was pared by 6 bases and J by 8 bases, with 14 bases between. CDR1 is MNHNY, CDR2 SVGAGI, per germline (reference sequence). The CDR3 region has the DNA TGTGCCAGCAGGGTAGGGGGGAGGGACACCATATATTTT. Its protein is CASRVGGRDTIYF.

The chain has TRBV11-3 and TRBJ2-3; possible D gene TRBD2, 6 bases. This CDR3 contains 17 residues. Trimming removed 5 bases from V and 2 bases from J, with 20 bases in between. Germline lookup yields CDR1 SGHNT and CDR2 YENEEA. The CDR3 protein is CASSLGRGSELTDTQYF. The CDR3 DNA reads TGTGCCAGCAGCCTCGGGCGGGGTAGCGAGCTCACAGATACGCAGTATTTT.

This CDR3 is CASSLLDPSGVYEQYF. The CDR3 DNA reads TGTGCCAGCAGTTTACTTGACCCCTCGGGTGTGTACGAGCAGTACTTC. The chain couples TRBV27 to TRBJ2-7; no definite D call. CDR1 and CDR2 (germline): MNHEY, SMNVEV (reference sequence). The CDR3 extends over 16 amino acids. Trimming took 2 bases from V and 4 from J, leaving 18 bases between them.

This chain links TRBV7-2 with TRBJ2-5; 7 positions match TRBD2. The J segment lost 5 bases and the V segment lost 3 bases, leaving 9 bases of the junction unmatched. From germline, CDR1 is SGHTA and CDR2 FQGNSA. CDR3 length equals 15 residues. CDR3 region: CASSFGLGLGETQYF. Here the CDR3 DNA reads TGTGCCAGCAGCTTTGGACTAGGCCTCGGGGAGACCCAGTACTTC.

This clone has just one count. V usage is TRBV5-1 and J usage is TRBJ2-7; D is unresolved. V was cut by 0 bases and J by 6 bases, with 13 bases left in between. The CDR3 length is 14 residues. Germline V gives CDR1 SGHRS, CDR2 YFSETQ. CDR3 sequence (DNA): TGCGCCAGCAGCTTGGAGTTCGGTATGGGCGAGCAGTACTTC. Protein product: CASSLEFGMGEQYF. The variable domain in full, with the rest retrieved from reference TRBV5-1 and TRBJ2-7, is KAGVTQTPRYLIKTRGQQVTLSCSPISGHRSVSWYQQTPGQGLQFLFEYFSETQRNKGNFPGRFSGRQFSNSRSEMNVSTLELGDSALYLCASSLEFGMGEQYFGPGTRLTVT.

CDR3 amino acids: CASSPLAVQGALRDTNEKLFF. For the CDR3, the DNA is TGTGCCAGCTCACCCCTGGCGGTCCAGGGGGCTTTGCGCGATACTAATGAAAAACTGTTTTTT. This sequence joins TRBV18 and TRBJ1-4; 8 bases match TRBD1. The CDR3 consists of 21 residues. CDR1 and CDR2 from the germline V gene are KGHSH and LQKENI. V lost 3 bases and J lost 2; bases outside the gene matches: 20.

The CDR3 spells CASSPLGIGDTQYF. The CDR3 nucleotides read TGTGCCAGCTCACCACTAGGCATTGGGGATACGCAGTATTTT. This sequence joins TRBV18 and TRBJ2-3; D gene unclear. Germline loops: CDR1 KGHSH, CDR2 LQKENI. Trimming stripped 1 base from V and 6 bases from J, with 11 bases between. This CDR3 is built from 14 residues. Using reference TRBV18 and TRBJ2-3 for the parts outside the CDR3, the full variable domain is NAGVMQNPRHLVRRRGQEARLRCSPMKGHSHVYWYRQLPEEGLKFMVYLQKENIIDESGMPKERFSAEFPKEGPSILRIQQVVRGDSAAYFCASSPLGIGDTQYFGPGTRLTVL.

The chain links TRBV5-1 to TRBJ2-2; 8 bases match TRBD2. J was trimmed by 3 bases and V by 6 bases; bases with no gene match: 7. Germline V gene sequence: CDR1 SGHRS, CDR2 YFSETQ. The CDR3 contains 15 residues. The CDR3 nucleotides are TGCGCCAGCAACATCCTAGCGGGCGACACCGGGGAGCTGTTTTTT. Its translation: CASNILAGDTGELFF.

The chain has TRBV7-2 and TRBJ2-5, with D tentatively TRBD1 (5 bases). CDR3 size: 13 residues. The V end was cut by 4 bases, the J end by 7 bases, with 13 bases between. The V gene's germline CDR1 is SGHTA and CDR2 FQGNSA. The CDR3 reads CASSSDTGGTQYF. The CDR3 nucleotides read TGTGCCAGCAGCTCGGACACGGGCGGGACCCAGTACTTC.

On this clone: Additional DNA sequences in this sample encode the identical CDR3. J is TRBJ2-1 and V is TRBV7-3, with 9 bases lining up with TRBD2. This CDR3 is built from 15 residues. J gave up 4 bases and V 6 bases, and 7 bases lay outside the gene matches. Germline V gives CDR1 SGHTA, CDR2 FQGTGA. DNA of the CDR3: TGTGCCAGCAGTTTGACTAGCGGCACATACAATGAGCAGTTCTTC. It translates to CASSLTSGTYNEQFF.

V and J are TRBV28 and TRBJ2-4; TRBD1 might be the D (5 bases). Germline lookup yields CDR1 MDHEN and CDR2 SYDVKM. V was clipped by 3 bases and J by 1 base, with 16 bases between them. The CDR3 spans 17 residues. The CDR3 loop is CASSFWGEAAAKNIQYF. CDR3 nucleotide sequence: TGTGCCAGCAGTTTTTGGGGCGAGGCGGCGGCCAAAAACATTCAGTACTTC.

This clone appeared once. The chain has TRBV28 and TRBJ2-1, with unresolved D. V was cut by 3 bases and J by 4 bases, with 7 bases left in between. The CDR3 covers 13 residues. Germline values: CDR1 MDHEN, CDR2 SYDVKM. The CDR3 nucleotides read TGTGCCAGCAGTTTGGACGCTTACAATGAGCAGTTCTTC. It is translated as CASSLDAYNEQFF. Full variable domain (remainder filled in from reference TRBV28 and TRBJ2-1): DVKVTQSSRYLVKRTGEKVFLECVQDMDHENMFWYRQDPGLGLRLIYFSYDVKMKEKGDIPEGYSVSREKKERFSLILESASTNQTSMYLCASSLDAYNEQFFGPGTRLTVL.

About this clone: This sample also contains other DNA sequences that code for the same CDR3. CDR3 bases: TGTGCCAGCAGTTTATCACATGGCTACACCTTC. The encoded protein is CASSLSHGYTF. The chain has TRBV28 and TRBJ1-2; D gene ambiguous. Trimming removed 1 base at V and 6 bases at J, with 3 bases between. Germline CDR1 and CDR2: MDHEN and SYDVKM. The length of the CDR3 is 11 residues.

This chain links TRBV30 with TRBJ2-7, with TRBD1 matching 11 bases. Germline V CDR1 and CDR2: GTSNPN, SVGIG (reference sequence). The length of the CDR3 is 15 residues. V lost 0 bases, J lost 5 bases, and 6 bases stayed unmatched. The CDR3 bases are TGTGCCTGGAGTGTAAGGCGGACAGGGGGCCACGAGCAGTACTTC. Translating it yields CAWSVRRTGGHEQYF.

The chain couples TRBV27 to TRBJ1-5; 9 nucleotides match TRBD1. V lost 5 bases, J lost 2 bases, and 4 bases stayed unmatched. Germline CDR1 and CDR2: MNHEY and SMNVEV (reference sequence). The CDR3 runs 15 residues. As DNA, the CDR3 is TGTGCCAGCAGTGGGGACAGGGCGGGCAATCAGCCCCAGCATTTT. Translated, it gives CASSGDRAGNQPQHF.

This chain links TRBV5-4 with TRBJ2-5; 7 bases agree with TRBD1. V lost 4 bases, J lost 3 bases, and 3 bases stayed unmatched. CDR3 size: 13 residues. CDR1 is SGHNT, CDR2 YYREEE, per germline (reference sequence). DNA of the CDR3: TGTGCCAGCAGCCCGGGACAGAAAGAGACCCAGTACTTC. Protein product: CASSPGQKETQYF.

The chain has TRBV5-1 and TRBJ2-7; 7 bases are a match to TRBD1. The length of the CDR3 is 13 residues. CDR1 is SGHRS and CDR2 is YFSETQ in the germline V gene. V lost 7 bases to trimming and J lost 7 bases; unmatched junction nucleotides: 11. This chain's CDR3 is CASRYTGAEEQYF. CDR3 nucleotides: TGCGCCAGCCGGTATACAGGGGCGGAAGAGCAGTACTTC.

The chain carries TRBV7-2 and TRBJ2-4; D assignment may be TRBD1 or TRBD2 (5 bases each). Germline-derived CDR1 and CDR2 are SGHTA and FQGNSA. The CDR3 consists of 14 residues. V was trimmed by 5 bases and J by 1 base, leaving 9 bases between them. The CDR3 sequence is CASSRGAAKNIQYF. Written as DNA, the CDR3 is TGTGCCAGCAGCCGGGGCGCCGCCAAAAACATTCAGTACTTC.

The chain carries TRBV29-1 and TRBJ1-4, with 8 bases lining up with TRBD1. There are 15 residues in the CDR3. With 7 bases clipped from V and 0 bases from J, the junction kept 7 bases outside the gene matches. Germline CDR1 is SQVTM and CDR2 is ANQGSEA. CDR3 in DNA: TGCAGCGCAAGGACAGGGCTTGCAACTAATGAAAAACTGTTTTTT. This encodes CSARTGLATNEKLFF.

This clone was seen only once. Other DNA sequences in the sample encode the same CDR3. The CDR3: CSVGLNTEAFF. CDR3 in DNA: TGCAGCGTAGGGCTCAACACTGAAGCTTTCTTT. The chain joins TRBV29-1 to TRBJ1-1; D ambiguous. The V end was cut by 6 bases, the J end by 2 bases, with 7 bases between. This CDR3 comprises 11 residues. Germline assignment: CDR1 SQVTM and CDR2 ANQGSEA. Variable domain in full (rest from reference TRBV29-1 and TRBJ1-1): SAVISQKPSRDICQRGTSLTIQCQVDSQVTMMFWYRQQPGQSLTLIATANQGSEATYESGFVIDKFPISRPNLTFSTLTVSNMSPEDSSIYLCSVGLNTEAFFGQGTRLTVV.

In regard to this clone: The sample holds other DNA sequences that translate to the same CDR3. The CDR3 nucleotides are TGTGCCAGCAGTTTATTGTACCAGCCCCAGCATTTT. It yields the protein CASSLLYQPQHF. V usage is TRBV28 and J usage is TRBJ1-5; D gene uncertain. Trimming cost V 1 base and J 7 bases, with 5 bases left between them. This CDR3 contains 12 residues. Germline CDR1 is MDHEN and CDR2 is SYDVKM.

The rearrangement joins TRBV9 to TRBJ1-2; D gene unclear. Trimming took 4 bases from V and 3 from J, leaving 10 bases between them. The CDR3 runs 13 residues. Germline V gives CDR1 SGDLS, CDR2 YYNGEE. CDR3 in DNA: TGTGCCAGCAGCAGGGAAGAGTACTATGGCTACACCTTC. Translating it yields CASSREEYYGYTF.

This chain uses TRBV7-9 with TRBJ2-3; 8 bases align to TRBD2. CDR3 length: 16 amino acids. J gave up 3 bases and V 5 bases, and 10 bases lay outside the gene matches. The V gene's germline CDR1 is SEHNR and CDR2 FQNEAQ (reference sequence). CDR3 amino acids: CASSLLSGRTTDTQYF. The DNA for the CDR3 is TGTGCCAGCAGCCTCCTCAGCGGGAGAACAACAGATACGCAGTATTTT. Together with reference TRBV7-9 and TRBJ2-3, the CDR3 gives the full variable domain: DTGVSQNPRHKITKRGQNVTFRCDPISEHNRLYWYRQTLGQGPEFLTYFQNEAQLEKSRLLSDRFSAERPKGSFSTLEIQRTEQGDSAMYLCASSLLSGRTTDTQYFGPGTRLTVL.

This clone showed up just once. The chain uses TRBV5-1 and TRBJ2-5, with 7 nucleotides matching TRBD1. Per the germline V gene, CDR1 is SGHRS and CDR2 is YFSETQ. There are 15 residues in the CDR3. V lost 4 bases and J lost 1; bases outside the gene matches: 7. The DNA for the CDR3 is TGCGCCAGCAGCGTCCTTACAGGGGTCCAAGAGACCCAGTACTTC. Protein: CASSVLTGVQETQYF.

The gene calls are TRBV18 and TRBJ2-3; D is ambiguous. Trimming cost V 5 bases and J 6 bases, with 9 bases left between them. CDR3 size: 12 residues. The germline CDR1 and CDR2 sequences are KGHSH and LQKENI. The CDR3 protein is CASSYSGDTQYF. The CDR3 coding sequence is TGTGCCAGCTCATATTCCGGGGATACGCAGTATTTT.

Remarks on this clone: Other DNA sequences within the sample encode an identical CDR3. The rearrangement links TRBV5-6 to TRBJ1-3; D gene unclear. The CDR3 has 11 amino acids. Germline assignment: CDR1 SGHDT and CDR2 YYEEEE. The ends were cut back, 3 bases at V and 4 bases at J, with 2 bases in the middle. The CDR3: CASSSGNTIYF. The CDR3 coding sequence is TGTGCCAGCAGCTCGGGAAACACCATATATTTT.

V and J are TRBV6-5 and TRBJ2-3; tentative D call: TRBD2 (6 bases). CDR3 length: 15 amino acids. The V end was cut by 0 bases, the J end by 11 bases, with 18 bases between. The V gene's germline CDR1 is MNHEY and CDR2 SVGAGI. The CDR3 loop is CASSYSSPRGTEQYF. DNA of the CDR3: TGTGCCAGCAGTTACTCCTCCCCCCGGGGGACGGAGCAGTATTTT.

V is TRBV21-1 and J is TRBJ1-5; the D call of TRBD1 is as the table states it, not checked on the DNA. TRBV21-1 represents a pseudogene. The CDR3 spans 18 residues. For the CDR3, the DNA is TGTGCCAGCAAACCGGTTTGGGACAGGGCGGACGGAACTTCATCCCAGCATTTT. Protein product: CASKPVWDRADGTSSQHF.

This chain connects TRBV28 to TRBJ2-1; 13 bases are a match to TRBD2. The CDR3 has 16 residues. Germline CDR1 is MDHEN and CDR2 is SYDVKM. The V gene end was trimmed by 6 bases and the J gene end by 7 bases; junction bases not matched to a gene: 9. This chain's CDR3 is CASSDLRLAGGNEQFF. CDR3 DNA sequence: TGTGCCAGCAGCGACTTAAGACTAGCGGGAGGAAATGAGCAGTTCTTC.

The CDR3 DNA is TGTGCCAGCAGCTTGGAACCCTTAATATCCCGGGACATTCAGTACTTC. It is translated as CASSLEPLISRDIQYF. The chain couples TRBV5-4 to TRBJ2-4, with unresolved D. The germline V and J ends were trimmed by 0 bases and 8 bases, with 18 bases remaining between them. The length of the CDR3 is 16 residues. Germline V gives CDR1 SGHNT, CDR2 YYREEE (reference sequence).